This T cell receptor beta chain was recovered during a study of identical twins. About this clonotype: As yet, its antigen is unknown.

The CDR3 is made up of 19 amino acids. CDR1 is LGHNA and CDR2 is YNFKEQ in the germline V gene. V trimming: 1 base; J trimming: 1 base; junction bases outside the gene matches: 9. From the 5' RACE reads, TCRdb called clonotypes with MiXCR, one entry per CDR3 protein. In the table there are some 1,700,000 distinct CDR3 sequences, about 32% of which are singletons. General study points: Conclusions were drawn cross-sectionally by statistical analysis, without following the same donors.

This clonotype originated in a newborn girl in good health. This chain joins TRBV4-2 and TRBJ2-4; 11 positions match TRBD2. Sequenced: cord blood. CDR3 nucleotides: TGTGCCAGCAGCCAAGGTGGTAGCGGGGGGGCTAGGGCCAAAAACATTCAGTACTTC. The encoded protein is CASSQGGSGGARAKNIQYF.